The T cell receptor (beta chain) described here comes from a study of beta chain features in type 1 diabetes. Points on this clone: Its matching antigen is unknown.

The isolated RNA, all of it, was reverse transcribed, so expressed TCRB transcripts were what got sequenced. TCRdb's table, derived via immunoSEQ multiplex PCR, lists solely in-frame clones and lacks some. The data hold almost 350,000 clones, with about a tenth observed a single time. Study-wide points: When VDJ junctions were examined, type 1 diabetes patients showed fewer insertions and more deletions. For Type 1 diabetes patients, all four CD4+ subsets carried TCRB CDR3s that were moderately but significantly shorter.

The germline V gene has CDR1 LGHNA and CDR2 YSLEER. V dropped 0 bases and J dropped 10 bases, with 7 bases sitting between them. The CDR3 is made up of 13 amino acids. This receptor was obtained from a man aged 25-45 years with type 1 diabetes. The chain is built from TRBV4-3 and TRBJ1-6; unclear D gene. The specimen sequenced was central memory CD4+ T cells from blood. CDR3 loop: CASSQETRSPLHF. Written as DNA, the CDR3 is TGCGCCAGCAGCCAAGAAACTCGGTCACCCCTCCACTTT.